The 26 T cell receptor beta chains presented below share a single source sample, sequenced in a study of T cell responses to AZD1222 COVID-19 vaccine. Sequenced by immunoSEQ multiplex PCR; TCRdb stores in-frame clones only, minus some. The table has 140,000 or so clones, around 90% seen once. Sample: peripheral blood, taken on day 0 of AZD1222 vaccination. The receptors stem from an adult in good health.

The chain carries TRBV6-6 and TRBJ2-5; TRBD2 matches 12 bases. With V trimmed by 7 bases and J by 5 bases, 8 bases remained unmatched. The CDR3 spans 15 residues. CDR1 MNHNY and CDR2 SVGAGI come from the germline V gene (reference sequence). The chain's CDR3 is CASNGPSGGGETQYF. In DNA, the CDR3 is TGTGCCAGCAACGGCCCTAGCGGGGGGGGTGAGACCCAGTACTTC.

The rearrangement links TRBV6-5 to TRBJ1-2, with 8 bases matching TRBD1. Germline CDR1 reads MNHEY; CDR2 reads SVGAGI. Unmatched junction bases numbered 13, after V lost 5 bases and J lost 8 bases. The CDR3 spans 15 residues. The CDR3: CASSKGGQGRFGYTF. For the CDR3, the DNA is TGTGCCAGCAGTAAGGGCGGACAGGGTCGTTTCGGCTACACCTTC.

The chain links TRBV30 to TRBJ2-2; tentatively, D is TRBD1 (5 bases). The CDR3 runs 13 residues. Germline loops: CDR1 GTSNPN, CDR2 SVGIG (reference sequence). V was cut by 8 bases and J by 7 bases, with 17 bases left in between. CDR3 in DNA: TGTGCCCAACGAAGGGATAGGGGCGGGGAGCTGTTTTTT. It codes for CAQRRDRGGELFF.

J is TRBJ2-5 and V is TRBV10-3, with D hard to call. V lost 0 bases, J lost 5 bases, and 4 bases lay in between. This CDR3 comprises 12 residues. Looked up from germline, CDR1 is ENHRY and CDR2 is SYGVKD. The CDR3 bases are TGTGCCATCAGTGAGTCGGGGGAGACCCAGTACTTC. It yields the protein CAISESGETQYF.

The V and J genes are TRBV6-5 and TRBJ2-7, with 7 bases aligning to TRBD1. The CDR3 sequence is 12 residues long. The J segment lost 6 bases and the V segment lost 4 bases, leaving 3 bases of the junction unmatched. Germline CDR1 and CDR2: MNHEY and SVGAGI. The CDR3 coding sequence is TGTGCCAGCAGTTCCTACAGGGGCGAGCAGTACTTC. This encodes CASSSYRGEQYF.

This clone was found once. This sequence joins TRBV11-3 and TRBJ2-1; 10 bases line up with TRBD2. The CDR3 sequence is 15 residues long. With 3 bases clipped from V and 4 bases from J, the junction kept 3 bases outside the gene matches. Looked up from germline, CDR1 is SGHNT and CDR2 is YENEEA. The CDR3 nucleotides are TGTGCCAGCAGCTTTCTAGCGGGGGAATACAATGAGCAGTTCTTC. Its translation: CASSFLAGEYNEQFF.

The chain uses TRBV6-5 and TRBJ2-3; 11 bases agree with TRBD2. The CDR3 is made up of 13 amino acids. From germline, CDR1 is MNHEY and CDR2 SVGAGI. With V trimmed by 10 bases and J by 4 bases, 4 bases remained unmatched. The CDR3 region has the DNA TGTGCCATAGCGGGGGGGCTGTCAGATACGCAGTATTTT. As protein: CAIAGGLSDTQYF.

The rearrangement links TRBV6-5 to TRBJ1-5; the match to TRBD1 covers 10 bases. J was trimmed by 1 base and V by 8 bases; bases with no gene match: 2. The CDR3 consists of 14 residues. Germline V gene data show CDR1 as MNHEY and CDR2 as SVGAGI. The CDR3 nucleotides are TGTGCCAGCTTGGGACAGGGGAGCAATCAGCCCCAGCATTTT. Translating it yields CASLGQGSNQPQHF.

The rearrangement joins TRBV18 to TRBJ1-1, with D maybe TRBD1 (6 bases). CDR3 length: 13 amino acids. The germline V gene encodes CDR1 KGHSH and CDR2 LQKENI. V dropped 3 bases and J dropped 9 bases, with 14 bases sitting between them. CDR3 nucleotides: TGTGCCAGCTCACCCGACAGGTCGAGAAAAGCTTTCTTT. It specifies CASSPDRSRKAFF.

V is TRBV28 and J is TRBJ2-7; 10 bases map to TRBD1. Germline V gene sequence: CDR1 MDHEN, CDR2 SYDVKM. The CDR3 contains 15 residues. J gave up 3 bases and V 6 bases, and 8 bases lay outside the gene matches. The CDR3 DNA reads as TGTGCCAGCAGCGCCCCCGGGACAGGGGTCTACGAGCAGTACTTC. It encodes CASSAPGTGVYEQYF.

This clone has a handful of counts. The chain couples TRBV6-2 or TRBV6-3 to TRBJ1-2, with unresolved D. This CDR3 region has 13 residues. Germline V gives CDR1 MNHEY, CDR2 SVGEGT. With 6 bases removed from V and 2 bases from J, the gap between germline ends came to 10 bases. This chain's CDR3 is CASSPDGNYGYTF. The CDR3, as DNA: TGTGCCAGCAGCCCGGACGGAAACTATGGCTACACCTTC.

This clone was detected only once. The chain uses TRBV6-6 and TRBJ1-1; unclear D gene. Germline V CDR1 and CDR2: MNHNY, SVGAGI (reference sequence). This CDR3 comprises 12 residues. V lost 7 bases, J lost 0 bases, and 6 bases lay in between. The DNA for the CDR3 is TGTGCCAGCAAGCGGGTGAACACTGAAGCTTTCTTT. This translates into CASKRVNTEAFF.

This clone was recorded once. The V gene is TRBV11-3, the J gene TRBJ2-2; tentative D call: TRBD2 (5 bases). The V end lost 3 bases, the J end lost 3 bases, and 11 bases lay between the germline ends. This CDR3 has 15 residues. CDR1 is SGHNT, CDR2 YENEEA, per germline. The CDR3 here is CASSLSGLDTGELFF. CDR3 nucleotides: TGTGCCAGCAGCTTGTCGGGGTTGGACACCGGGGAGCTGTTTTTT.

V and J are TRBV5-1 and TRBJ2-5; D is unresolved. Germline V lookup: CDR1 SGHRS, CDR2 YFSETQ. Trimming took 0 bases from V and 2 from J, leaving 11 bases between them. This CDR3 has 15 amino acids. The CDR3 nucleotides are TGCGCCAGCAGCTTGGAACAGAACGCGCAAGAGACCCAGTACTTC. As protein: CASSLEQNAQETQYF.

CDR3 DNA sequence: TGTGCCAGCAGTGAATGGGGGGGCACTGAAGCTTTCTTT. This encodes CASSEWGGTEAFF. This chain uses TRBV25-1 with TRBJ1-1; D is possibly TRBD1 (5 bases). The germline gives CDR1 MGHDK, CDR2 SYGVNS. There are 13 residues in the CDR3. Trimming removed 1 base at V and 4 bases at J, with 7 bases between.

This sequence joins TRBV10-1 and TRBJ1-2; D uncertain. There are 12 residues in the CDR3. The V gene lost 0 bases and the J gene lost 3 bases, with 2 bases spanning the gap. Germline CDR1 WNHNN, CDR2 SYGVQD (reference sequence). CDR3 protein: CASSESYYGYTF. CDR3 DNA sequence: TGCGCCAGCAGTGAGTCATACTATGGCTACACCTTC.

V is TRBV18 and J is TRBJ1-1, with D perhaps matching TRBD1 (6 bases). Germline V gene data show CDR1 as KGHSH and CDR2 as LQKENI. Trimming removed 0 bases from V and 0 bases from J, with 8 bases in between. CDR3 size: 15 residues. The CDR3 loop is CASSPPRGMNTEAFF. DNA of the CDR3: TGTGCCAGCTCACCACCGAGGGGGATGAACACTGAAGCTTTCTTT.

The chain couples TRBV9 to TRBJ2-2, with D perhaps TRBD2 (7 bases). This CDR3 has 15 amino acids. Germline V lookup: CDR1 SGDLS, CDR2 YYNGEE. Trimming pared 2 bases from V and 6 bases from J, leaving 14 bases between. CDR3 bases: TGTGCCAGCAGCGTGAGGGGGGGGTACCCCGGGGAGCTGTTTTTT. Translation gives CASSVRGGYPGELFF.

The rearrangement joins TRBV4-1 to TRBJ2-7; D is unresolved. Trimming removed 6 bases at V and 1 base at J, with 10 bases between. This CDR3 is built from 13 residues. Looked up from germline, CDR1 is MGHRA and CDR2 is YSYEKL. The CDR3 coding sequence is TGCGCCAGCAGTTCCGGTTTTTCCTACGAGCAGTACTTC. Translating it yields CASSSGFSYEQYF.

The V gene is TRBV28, the J gene TRBJ2-3; D perhaps matches TRBD2 (6 bases). Looked up from germline, CDR1 is MDHEN and CDR2 is SYDVKM. CDR3 length equals 15 residues. The V end lost 8 bases, the J end lost 0 bases, and 15 bases lay between the germline ends. The CDR3 DNA sequence: TGTGCCAGCCCCCCGGCGGGGAAGAGCACAGATACGCAGTATTTT. It encodes CASPPAGKSTDTQYF.

This clone was seen only a few times. The chain uses TRBV19 and TRBJ1-2, with D uncertain. The V and J ends lost 5 bases and 5 bases respectively, with 15 bases between them. Germline CDR1 and CDR2: LNHDA and SQIVND (reference sequence). This CDR3 region has 14 residues. CDR3 protein: CASSFEPEQYGYTF. In DNA, the CDR3 is TGTGCCAGTAGTTTTGAACCAGAACAGTATGGCTACACCTTC.

The rearrangement joins TRBV25-1 to TRBJ2-7, with D tentatively TRBD1 (5 bases). Germline assignment: CDR1 MGHDK and CDR2 SYGVNS. V lost 6 bases, J lost 6 bases, and 18 bases lay in between. This CDR3 is 14 amino acids long. The CDR3 coding sequence is TGTGCCAGCAGGGCGGATGGGGCGTCTCTCGAGCAGTACTTC. Amino acid sequence: CASRADGASLEQYF.

The rearrangement links TRBV11-1 to TRBJ2-3, with a weak D call TRBD1 (5 bases). This CDR3 has 14 residues. V lost 5 bases and J 6 bases, leaving 15 bases between the germline ends. Germline V lookup: CDR1 SGHAT, CDR2 FQDESV (reference sequence). The CDR3 sequence is CASSAQDLGDTQYF. Here the CDR3 DNA reads TGTGCCAGCAGCGCACAGGACCTCGGGGATACGCAGTATTTT. The complete variable domain, with remaining parts taken from reference TRBV11-1 and TRBJ2-3, reads EAEVAQSPRYKITEKSQAVAFWCDPISGHATLYWYRQILGQGPELLVQFQDESVVDDSQLPKDRFSAERLKGVDSTLKIQPAELGDSAMYLCASSAQDLGDTQYFGPGTRLTVL.

This chain connects TRBV27 to TRBJ2-3, with TRBD2 matching over 10 bases. Germline-derived CDR1 and CDR2 are MNHEY and SMNVEV (reference sequence). The CDR3 is made up of 17 amino acids. V lost 4 bases and J lost 4; bases outside the gene matches: 11. CDR3 in DNA: TGTGCCAGCAGTTCGTTTGGGACTAGCGAGCGGCCAGATACGCAGTATTTT. As protein: CASSSFGTSERPDTQYF.

This clone came up a few times. The chain combines TRBV6-2 or TRBV6-3 with TRBJ2-5; the D is unclear. V shed 0 bases and J shed 5 bases, with 7 bases lying between them. The CDR3 has 13 residues. From germline, CDR1 is MNHEY and CDR2 SVGEGT. The CDR3 nucleotides read TGTGCCAGCAGTTACTCGGAAACCGAGACCCAGTACTTC. Protein sequence: CASSYSETETQYF.

The gene calls are TRBV6-5 and TRBJ1-3; D remains unclear. Trimming left V 0 bases short and J 0 bases short, with 9 bases between. The V gene's germline CDR1 is MNHEY and CDR2 SVGAGI. This CDR3 is built from 16 residues. In DNA form, the CDR3 reads TGTGCCAGCAGTTACTCCTTCGGGGACTCTGGAAACACCATATATTTT. Residues: CASSYSFGDSGNTIYF.